This T cell receptor beta chain was sequenced in a study of identical twins listed by TCRdb under 2016. Study-wide context: TCR alpha and beta repertoires from monozygotic twins, unrelated adults of various ages and cord blood were deep-sequenced to test whether fetal clonotypes persist. To rule out contamination, the twin experiments were replicated at different times with different library preparation protocols. The investigation overall reported the following: Recombination models systematically underestimated out-of-frame TCR alpha sharing in monozygotic twins but agreed with sharing between unrelated individuals. Because the same donors could not be followed over many years, the conclusions depended on cross-sectional statistical analysis. Fewer insertions were carried by abundant cord blood beta clonotypes; a weaker similar trend was observed in young adult naive repertoires, while no such trend was observed in memory repertoires. Zero-insertion analyses could be partly confounded by invariant T cells such as MAIT and iNKT, though diverse VJ usage argued against such confounding for most clonotypes. The excess sharing between twins in beta out-of-frame sequences was weaker because fewer shared sequences reduced the signal-to-noise ratio. Out-of-frame TCR alpha sequences shared between twins showed an excess of low generation-probability sequences compared with coincidental sharing between unrelated individuals.

This clonotype was detected only a few times. Its antigen has not been determined. No qualities accompany the bases; no much larger clone lies one base away. The germline V gene yields MDHEN for CDR1 and SYDVKM for CDR2. At the junction V is shortened by 7 bases and J by 7 bases; bases outside the gene matches: 13. Reading from cysteine to phenylalanine, the CDR3 counts 15 amino acids. CDR3 DNA is the only sequence kept; it has 45 bases, read in frame from the first base. All donors were healthy Caucasians. Three pairs of female monozygotic twins, all aged roughly 18 to 29 years, were included in the twin cohort. Miltenyi CD45RO+ enrichment and human naive T-cell isolation kits were used to isolate memory (CD45RO+) and naive T cells from PBMC. Libraries were prepared through 5' RACE. The sample was run on an Illumina HiSeq 2000. A universal primer binding site was introduced by template switching, and a unique molecular identifier was present in the final cDNA, enabling accurate counting of TCR cDNA molecules. First-strand cDNA for TCR alpha and beta chains was synthesized from specific primers in the conserved constant-segment region. Each cDNA library was double barcoded, with a SMART-Mk sample barcode plus Illumina barcodes, to control for contamination. TruSeq adapter sequences and Illumina sample barcodes were added in two successive PCR steps. The TCR alpha and beta cDNA libraries were sequenced on the Illumina HiSeq platform using custom primers. Per the source publication's procedure: MiGEC processed the raw reads to extract unique molecular identifiers, while MiXCR was used to determine the CDR3 positions. For each individual, recombination models were inferred using an EM algorithm with the repgenHMM and IGoR tools. Shared clonotypes were analyzed with the tcR package in R, and sharing was normalized by the product of cloneset sizes. To study raw recombination without the effects of thymic and clonal selection, out-of-frame nonproductive sequences were analyzed. In-frame beta chains were kept once TCRdb had trimmed the public reads at Q25 with fastp and called clones with MiXCR. Each CDR3 protein appears once, grouped with its most common genes and DNA. TCRdb's processing, not the authors' own work, is the source of the V and J calls. The sample table records around 280,000 distinct CDR3 sequences; 6.5% to 9.5% of these occur just once. Of the sample, 2% to 2.5% is held by the ten largest clones.

Separately, the same data were catalogued under a study of yellow fever vaccine responses in identical twins. The other study reports the following: The authors reported that the T cell response to vaccination in identical twins appeared partly convergent and partly personalized. In the study, vaccine-responding T cell clones were precisely tracked in identical twins.

The chain is encoded by TRBV28 joined to TRBJ1-1; 9 of the junction bases match TRBD1. The sequence derives from a young woman in good health. The specimen sequenced was memory (CD45RO+) T cells sorted from blood. The cell subset or site label, read with the paper, signifies: CD45RO+ enriched T cells. Read as DNA, the sequence is TGTGCCAGCACCTCGGCGACAGGGGGAGTGAGTGAAGCTTTCTTT. Translation gives CASTSATGGVSEAFF.